Presented here are 18 T cell receptor beta chains from one specimen sequenced in a study of CD8 T cells in ankylosing spondylitis (dated by TCRdb to 2016 to 2017). The library was made by 5' RACE. These reads were obtained on an Illumina HiSeq 2500. The public reads were run again by TCRdb, first through fastp at Q25 and then through MiXCR, and only productive beta chains were kept. CDR3 protein duplicates are merged, each entry listing the most common genes and DNA. The sample contains about 360,000 distinct CDR3 sequences, more than 20% of them found a single time. Of the sample, about an eighth falls within the top ten clones. The source material was blood, either unsorted or a sorted T cell fraction (not recorded which). These receptors came from a male donor with ankylosing spondylitis or in good health (not recorded which).

The table lists this clonotype with a few counts. V is TRBV12-3 or TRBV12-4 and J is TRBJ1-2; 7 nucleotides agree with TRBD1. The CDR3 has 14 amino acids. The trim removed 6 bases at V and 8 bases at J, leaving 12 bases unmatched. CDR3 in amino acids: CASSFITGAGGYTF. In nucleotides, the CDR3 is TGTGCCAGCAGCTTTATCACAGGGGCGGGCGGCTACACCTTC.

The rearrangement joins TRBV10-3 to TRBJ2-5; D is perhaps TRBD2 (6 bases). From germline, CDR1 is ENHRY and CDR2 SYGVKD. Between the trimmed V and J ends, which lost 6 bases and 5 bases, there was a span of 10 bases. CDR3 size: 12 residues. The CDR3 sequence is CAIRGRGETQYF. CDR3 nucleotide sequence: TGTGCCATCAGAGGACGGGGGGAGACCCAGTACTTC.

This clonotype was found a few times. The chain combines TRBV20-1 with TRBJ2-7; maybe TRBD2 (6 bases). This CDR3 spans 15 amino acids. Per germline, CDR1 DFQATT and CDR2 SNEGSKA (reference sequence). Trimming removed 4 bases at V and 2 bases at J, with 18 bases between. As DNA, the CDR3 is TGCAGTGCTAAAAGCCTTAGACTAGGGGCCTACGAGCAGTACTTC. As protein: CSAKSLRLGAYEQYF.

The chain is built from TRBV29-1 and TRBJ2-2, with 9 bases fitting TRBD1. V shed 8 bases and J 3 bases; nucleotides not matched to a gene: 7. The CDR3 contains 14 residues. The germline gives CDR1 SQVTM, CDR2 ANQGSEA. CDR3 loop: CSYTRTGDTGELFF. Written as DNA, the CDR3 is TGCAGCTACACGAGGACAGGGGACACCGGGGAGCTGTTTTTT.

Only a few counts were recorded for this clonotype. The chain is built from TRBV15 and TRBJ2-1, with 8 bases fitting TRBD1. Germline V gene lookup returns CDR1 LNHNV and CDR2 YYDKDF (reference sequence). The CDR3 runs 15 residues. V lost 4 bases to trimming and J lost 7 bases; unmatched junction nucleotides: 9. As DNA, the CDR3 is TGTGCCACCAGCACTCCGGGACAGGACCGAAATGAGCAGTTCTTC. Protein: CATSTPGQDRNEQFF.

This clonotype was observed a few times. The rearrangement joins TRBV6-1 to TRBJ2-5, with no clear D. Deletions cut 5 bases from V and 0 bases from J, with 10 bases between. The CDR3 is made up of 14 amino acids. CDR1 is MNHNS, CDR2 SASEGT, per germline. The CDR3 nucleotides read TGTGCCAGCAGTCCCAGACGGGACCAAGAGACCCAGTACTTC. Translated, it gives CASSPRRDQETQYF.

This clonotype was picked up a small number of times. J is TRBJ1-2 and V is TRBV11-2; 8 positions agree with TRBD1. The CDR3 contains 13 residues. J was trimmed by 8 bases and V by 5 bases; bases with no gene match: 7. Germline lookup yields CDR1 SGHAT and CDR2 FQNNGV. CDR3 nucleotides: TGTGCCAGCAGCCGGACAGGGCCGCCAGGCTACACCTTC. Translation gives CASSRTGPPGYTF.

There are a few counts of this clonotype. The chain links TRBV4-1 to TRBJ2-2, with no clear D. From germline, CDR1 is MGHRA and CDR2 YSYEKL. Trimming cost V 3 bases and J 0 bases, with 14 bases left between them. The CDR3 is made up of 17 amino acids. The CDR3 DNA reads TGCGCCAGCAGCCACCCAACTATGGCCGCGAACACCGGGGAGCTGTTTTTT. It encodes CASSHPTMAANTGELFF.

This chain joins TRBV24-1 and TRBJ2-7; the D gene is possibly TRBD1 (5 bases). V lost 0 bases and J lost 2, with 7 bases in between. Germline values: CDR1 KGHDR, CDR2 SFDVKD. The CDR3 has 14 residues. The DNA of the CDR3 is TGTGCCACCAGTGATTTGGACAGCCCCTACGAGCAGTACTTC. It encodes CATSDLDSPYEQYF.

The chain links TRBV20-1 to TRBJ2-1, with D perhaps matching TRBD2 (9 bases). The germline CDR1 and CDR2 sequences are DFQATT and SNEGSKA (reference sequence). Deletions cut 0 bases from V and 7 bases from J, with 19 bases between. This CDR3 is 16 amino acids long. CDR3 region: CSARDQGAGGPNEQFF. CDR3 nucleotide sequence: TGCAGTGCTAGAGATCAGGGGGCGGGGGGGCCGAATGAGCAGTTCTTC.

The rearrangement uses TRBV7-6 and TRBJ2-1; D uncertain. This CDR3 has 13 residues. The V end lost 1 base, the J end lost 7 bases, and 8 bases lay between the germline ends. The germline V gene has CDR1 SGHVS and CDR2 FNYEAQ. This CDR3 is CASSLGMTNEQFF. In DNA, the CDR3 is TGTGCCAGCAGCTTAGGGATGACAAATGAGCAGTTCTTC. The entire variable domain, with the rest obtained from reference TRBV7-6 and TRBJ2-1, is as follows: GAGVSQSPRYKVTKRGQDVALRCDPISGHVSLYWYRQALGQGPEFLTYFNYEAQQDKSGLPNDRFSAERPEGSISTLTIQRTEQRDSAMYRCASSLGMTNEQFFGPGTRLTVL.

This clonotype was seen more than once but under ten times. The chain couples TRBV27 to TRBJ2-1; TRBD1 matches at 10 bases. This CDR3 comprises 16 residues. Germline-derived CDR1 and CDR2 are MNHEY and SMNVEV (reference sequence). V dropped 6 bases and J dropped 2; count of bases not matched to a gene: 7. The CDR3 region has the DNA TGTGCCAGCAGATCCTCCGGGACAGGGGCCTACAATGAGCAGTTCTTC. This gives the protein CASRSSGTGAYNEQFF.

This clonotype was counted between two and nine times. The chain has TRBV7-9 and TRBJ1-1, with TRBD1 matching 7 bases. Unmatched junction bases numbered 10, after V lost 5 bases and J lost 7 bases. Germline V CDR1 and CDR2: SEHNR, FQNEAQ (reference sequence). The CDR3 covers 14 residues. CDR3 sequence reads: CASSARTGPNEAFF. DNA of the CDR3: TGTGCCAGCAGCGCACGGACAGGACCGAATGAAGCTTTCTTT.

CDR3: CAAGDTNTGELFF. CDR3 DNA sequence: TGTGCCGCAGGGGACACCAACACCGGGGAGCTGTTTTTT. The V gene is TRBV10-3, the J gene TRBJ2-2; tentative D call: TRBD1 (6 bases). Trimming cost V 11 bases and J 2 bases, with 12 bases left between them. The CDR3 is 13 residues long. Germline CDR1 ENHRY, CDR2 SYGVKD.

The rearrangement uses TRBV24-1 and TRBJ2-1, with 9 positions matching TRBD2. This CDR3 is 13 amino acids long. Per germline, CDR1 KGHDR and CDR2 SFDVKD. V shed 7 bases, J shed 6 bases, and the junction held 3 bases outside the gene matches. Written as DNA, the CDR3 is TGTGCCACCAGGATTAGCGGGAGCAATGAGCAGTTCTTC. Translating it yields CATRISGSNEQFF.

The chain recombines TRBV11-2 with TRBJ2-1, with a possible D match to TRBD1 (5 bases). This CDR3 region has 16 residues. Germline CDR1 and CDR2: SGHAT and FQNNGV. Trimming left V 5 bases short and J 1 base short, with 15 bases between. The CDR3 DNA is TGTGCCAGCAGCGCTTATCGGCGACAGTCCTACAATGAGCAGTTCTTC. Protein sequence: CASSAYRRQSYNEQFF.

This clonotype has only a few counts. The rearrangement joins TRBV4-1 to TRBJ2-5; weak D call: TRBD2 (6 bases). Deletions cut 1 base from V and 4 bases from J, with 16 bases between. Germline V lookup: CDR1 MGHRA, CDR2 YSYEKL. There are 16 residues in the CDR3. The CDR3 loop is CASSQAREQAPETQYF. Here the CDR3 DNA reads TGCGCCAGCAGCCAAGCCCGGGAGCAAGCGCCAGAGACCCAGTACTTC.

This clonotype turned up a few times. The CDR3 DNA reads as TGTGCCATCAGTGAGTCGGGCACCCAAGAGACCCAGTACTTC. Protein sequence: CAISESGTQETQYF. This chain joins TRBV10-3 and TRBJ2-5; D is unclear. In germline, CDR1 is ENHRY, CDR2 SYGVKD. The CDR3 covers 14 residues. Trimming took 0 bases from V and 1 from J, leaving 6 bases between them.